This T cell receptor beta chain was profiled in a study of blood T cell repertoires in COVID-19. Across the whole study: Collection of acute and convalescent COVID-19 samples took place in the United States, Italy and Spain. In each case, the material was cDNA or gDNA derived from T cells, B-cell-depleted T cells, or PBMCs.

This clone was found once. V gave up 0 bases and J gave up 9 bases, with 11 bases separating them. The CDR3 runs to 14 residues. The V gene's germline CDR1 is LGHDT and CDR2 YNNKEL (reference sequence). Authors' processing steps: Estimates of nucleated cell counts were drawn from the amplification of reference gene primers. Generated by immunoSEQ multiplex PCR, the TCRdb table keeps only in-frame clones and is missing some. V and J calls and clone size come straight from that table; D and trimming were deduced from the DNA. This table has 100,000 or so clones, approximately 90% appearing once. The chain is built from TRBV3-1 (or the pseudogene TRBV3-2) and TRBJ2-2, with D possibly matching TRBD1 (6 bases). The material sequenced was peripheral blood. The receptor's source is a man between 50 and 59 years old with active COVID-19. In nucleotides, the CDR3 is TGTGCCAGCAGCCAAGATGCAGGGGCAAGGGAGCTGTTTTTT. It is translated as CASSQDAGARELFF.